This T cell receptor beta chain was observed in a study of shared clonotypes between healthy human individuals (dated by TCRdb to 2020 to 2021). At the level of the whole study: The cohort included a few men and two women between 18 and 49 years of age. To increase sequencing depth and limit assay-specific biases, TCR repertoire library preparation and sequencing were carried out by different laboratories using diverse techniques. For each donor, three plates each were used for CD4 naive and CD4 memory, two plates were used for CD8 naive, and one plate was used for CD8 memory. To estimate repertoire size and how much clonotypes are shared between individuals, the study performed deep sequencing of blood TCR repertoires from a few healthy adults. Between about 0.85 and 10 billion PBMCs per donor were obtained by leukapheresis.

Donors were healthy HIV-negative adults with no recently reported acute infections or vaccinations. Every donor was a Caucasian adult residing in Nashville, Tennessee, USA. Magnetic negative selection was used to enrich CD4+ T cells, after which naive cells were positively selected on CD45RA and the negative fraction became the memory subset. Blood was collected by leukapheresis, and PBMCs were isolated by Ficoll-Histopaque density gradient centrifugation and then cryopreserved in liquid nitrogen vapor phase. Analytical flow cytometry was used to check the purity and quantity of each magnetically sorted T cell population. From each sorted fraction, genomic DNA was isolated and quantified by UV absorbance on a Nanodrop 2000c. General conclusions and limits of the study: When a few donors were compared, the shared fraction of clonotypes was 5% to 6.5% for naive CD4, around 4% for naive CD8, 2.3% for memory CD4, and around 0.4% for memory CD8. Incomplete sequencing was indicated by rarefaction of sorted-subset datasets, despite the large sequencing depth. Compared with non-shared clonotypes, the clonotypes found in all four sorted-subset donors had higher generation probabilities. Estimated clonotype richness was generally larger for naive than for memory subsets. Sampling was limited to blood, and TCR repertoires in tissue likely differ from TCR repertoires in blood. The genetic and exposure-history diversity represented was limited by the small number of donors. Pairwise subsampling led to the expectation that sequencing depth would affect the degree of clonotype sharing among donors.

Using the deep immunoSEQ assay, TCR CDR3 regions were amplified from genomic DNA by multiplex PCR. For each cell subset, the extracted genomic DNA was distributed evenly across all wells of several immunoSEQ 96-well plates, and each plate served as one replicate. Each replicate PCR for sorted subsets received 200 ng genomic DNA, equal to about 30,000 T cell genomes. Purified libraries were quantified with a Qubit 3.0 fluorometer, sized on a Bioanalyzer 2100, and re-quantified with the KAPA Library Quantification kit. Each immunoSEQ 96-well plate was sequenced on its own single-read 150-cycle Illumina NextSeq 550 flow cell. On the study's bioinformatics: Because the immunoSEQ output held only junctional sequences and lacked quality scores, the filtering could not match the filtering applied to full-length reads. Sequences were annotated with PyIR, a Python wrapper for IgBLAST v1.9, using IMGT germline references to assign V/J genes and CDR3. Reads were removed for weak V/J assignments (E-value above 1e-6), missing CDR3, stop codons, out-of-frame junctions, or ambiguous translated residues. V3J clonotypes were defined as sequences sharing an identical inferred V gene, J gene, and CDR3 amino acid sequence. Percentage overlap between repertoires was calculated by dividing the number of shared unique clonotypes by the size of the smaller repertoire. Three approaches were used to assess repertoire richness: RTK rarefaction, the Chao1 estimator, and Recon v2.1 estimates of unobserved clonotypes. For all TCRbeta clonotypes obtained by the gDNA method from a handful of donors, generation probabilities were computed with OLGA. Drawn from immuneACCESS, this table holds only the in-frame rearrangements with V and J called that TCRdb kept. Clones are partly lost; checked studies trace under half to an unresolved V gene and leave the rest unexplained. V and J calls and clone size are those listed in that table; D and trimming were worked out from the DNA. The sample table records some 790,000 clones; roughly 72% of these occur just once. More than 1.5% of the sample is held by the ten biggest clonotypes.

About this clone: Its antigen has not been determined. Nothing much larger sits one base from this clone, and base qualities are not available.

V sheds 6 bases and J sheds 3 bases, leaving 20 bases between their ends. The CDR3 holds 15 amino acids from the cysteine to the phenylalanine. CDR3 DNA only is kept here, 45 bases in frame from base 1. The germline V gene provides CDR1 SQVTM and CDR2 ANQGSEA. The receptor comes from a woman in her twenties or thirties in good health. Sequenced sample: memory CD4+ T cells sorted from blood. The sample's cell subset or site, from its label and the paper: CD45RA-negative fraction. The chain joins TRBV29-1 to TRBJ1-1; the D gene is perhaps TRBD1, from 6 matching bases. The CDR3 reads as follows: CSVSRGSGKDTEAFF. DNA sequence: TGCAGCGTGTCCAGGGGATCGGGGAAGGACACTGAAGCTTTCTTT.